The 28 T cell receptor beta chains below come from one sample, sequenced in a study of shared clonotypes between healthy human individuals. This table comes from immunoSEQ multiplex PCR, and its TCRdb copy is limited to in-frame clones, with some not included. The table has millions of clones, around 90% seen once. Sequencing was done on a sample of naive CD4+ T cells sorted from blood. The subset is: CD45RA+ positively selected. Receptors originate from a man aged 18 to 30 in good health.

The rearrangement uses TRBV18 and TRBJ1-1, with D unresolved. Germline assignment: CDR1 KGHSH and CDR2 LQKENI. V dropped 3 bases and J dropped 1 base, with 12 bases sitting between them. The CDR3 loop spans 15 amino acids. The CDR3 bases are TGTGCCAGCTCACCTGATATCTATAAGAACACTGAAGCTTTCTTT. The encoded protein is CASSPDIYKNTEAFF.

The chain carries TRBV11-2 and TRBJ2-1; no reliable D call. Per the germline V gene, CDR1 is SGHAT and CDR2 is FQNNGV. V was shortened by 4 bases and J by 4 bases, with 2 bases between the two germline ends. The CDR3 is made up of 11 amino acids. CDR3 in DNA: TGTGCCAGCAGCTGGTACAATGAGCAGTTCTTC. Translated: CASSWYNEQFF.

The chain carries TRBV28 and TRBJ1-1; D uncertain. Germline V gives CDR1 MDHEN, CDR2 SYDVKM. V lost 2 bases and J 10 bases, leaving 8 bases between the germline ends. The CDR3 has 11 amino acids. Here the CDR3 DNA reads TGTGCCAGCAGTTTACTGGGGTCAGCTTTCTTT. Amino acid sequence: CASSLLGSAFF.

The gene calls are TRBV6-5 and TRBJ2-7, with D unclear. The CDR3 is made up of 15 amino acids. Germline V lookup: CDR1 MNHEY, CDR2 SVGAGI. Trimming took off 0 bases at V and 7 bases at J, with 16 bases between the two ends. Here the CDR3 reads CASSYSQPGRIEQYF. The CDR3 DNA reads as TGTGCCAGCAGTTACTCGCAACCTGGCCGAATAGAGCAGTACTTC.

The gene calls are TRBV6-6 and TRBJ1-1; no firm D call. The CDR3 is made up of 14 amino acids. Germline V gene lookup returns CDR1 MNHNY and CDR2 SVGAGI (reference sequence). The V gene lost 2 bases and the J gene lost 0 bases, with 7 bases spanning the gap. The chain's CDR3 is CASSYGLVNTEAFF. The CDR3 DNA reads TGTGCCAGCAGTTACGGTCTTGTGAACACTGAAGCTTTCTTT.

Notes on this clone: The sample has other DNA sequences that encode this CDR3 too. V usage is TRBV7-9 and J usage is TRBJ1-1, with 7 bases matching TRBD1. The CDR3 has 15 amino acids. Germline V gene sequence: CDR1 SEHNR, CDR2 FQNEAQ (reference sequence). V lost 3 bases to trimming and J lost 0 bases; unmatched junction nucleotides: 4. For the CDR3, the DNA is TGTGCCAGCAGCTTCCGACAGGGCATGAACACTGAAGCTTTCTTT. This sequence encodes CASSFRQGMNTEAFF. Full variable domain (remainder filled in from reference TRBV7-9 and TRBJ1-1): DTGVSQNPRHKITKRGQNVTFRCDPISEHNRLYWYRQTLGQGPEFLTYFQNEAQLEKSRLLSDRFSAERPKGSFSTLEIQRTEQGDSAMYLCASSFRQGMNTEAFFGQGTRLTVV.

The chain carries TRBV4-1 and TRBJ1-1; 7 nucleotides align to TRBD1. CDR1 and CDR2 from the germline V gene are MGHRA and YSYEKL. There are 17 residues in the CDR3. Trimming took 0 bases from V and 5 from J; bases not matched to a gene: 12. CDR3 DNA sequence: TGCGCCAGCAGCCAAGATACAGGGGACCTAAGGAGAACTGAAGCTTTCTTT. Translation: CASSQDTGDLRRTEAFF.

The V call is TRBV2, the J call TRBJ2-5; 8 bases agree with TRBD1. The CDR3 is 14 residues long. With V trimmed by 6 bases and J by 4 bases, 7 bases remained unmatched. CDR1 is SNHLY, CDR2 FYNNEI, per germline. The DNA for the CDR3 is TGTGCCAGCAGAGCCGACAGGGGTCGAGAGACCCAGTACTTC. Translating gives CASRADRGRETQYF.

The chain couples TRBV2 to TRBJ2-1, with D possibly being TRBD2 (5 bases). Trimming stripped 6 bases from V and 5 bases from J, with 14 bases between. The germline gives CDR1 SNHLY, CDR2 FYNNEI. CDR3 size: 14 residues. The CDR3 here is CASRYPSPHNEQFF. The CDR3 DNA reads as TGTGCCAGCAGATACCCTAGCCCCCACAATGAGCAGTTCTTC.

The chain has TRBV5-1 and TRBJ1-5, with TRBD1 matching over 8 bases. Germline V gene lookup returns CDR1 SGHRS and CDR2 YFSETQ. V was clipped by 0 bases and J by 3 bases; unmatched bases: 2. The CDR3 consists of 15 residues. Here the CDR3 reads CASSLDRGNNQPQHF. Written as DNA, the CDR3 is TGCGCCAGCAGCTTGGACAGGGGGAACAATCAGCCCCAGCATTTT.

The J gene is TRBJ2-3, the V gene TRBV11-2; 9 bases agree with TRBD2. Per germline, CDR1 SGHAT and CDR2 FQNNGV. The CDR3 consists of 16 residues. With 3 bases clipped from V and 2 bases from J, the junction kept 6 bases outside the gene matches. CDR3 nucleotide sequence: TGTGCCAGCAGCTTGCTAGCGGGACTAACCACAGATACGCAGTATTTT. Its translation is CASSLLAGLTTDTQYF. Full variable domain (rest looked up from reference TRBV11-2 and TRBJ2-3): EAGVAQSPRYKIIEKRQSVAFWCNPISGHATLYWYQQILGQGPKLLIQFQNNGVVDDSQLPKDRFSAERLKGVDSTLKIQPAKLEDSAVYLCASSLLAGLTTDTQYFGPGTRLTVL.

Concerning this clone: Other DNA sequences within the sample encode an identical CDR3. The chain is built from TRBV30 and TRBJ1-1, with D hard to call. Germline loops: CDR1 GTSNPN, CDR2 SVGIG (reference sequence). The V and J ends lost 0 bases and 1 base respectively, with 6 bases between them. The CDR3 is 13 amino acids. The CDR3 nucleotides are TGTGCCTGGAGTGTAAGAGAGAACACTGAAGCTTTCTTT. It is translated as CAWSVRENTEAFF. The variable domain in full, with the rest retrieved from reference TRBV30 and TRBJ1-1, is SQTIHQWPATLVQPVGSPLSLECTVEGTSNPNLYWYRQAAGRGLQLLFYSVGIGQISSEVPQNLSASRPQDRQFILSSKKLLLSDSGFYLCAWSVRENTEAFFGQGTRLTVV.

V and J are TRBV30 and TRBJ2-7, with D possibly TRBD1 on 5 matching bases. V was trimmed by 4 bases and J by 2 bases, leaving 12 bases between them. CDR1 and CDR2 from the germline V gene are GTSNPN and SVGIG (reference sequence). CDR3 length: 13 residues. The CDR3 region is CAWTPGSPYEQYF. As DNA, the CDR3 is TGTGCCTGGACACCAGGGTCTCCCTACGAGCAGTACTTC.

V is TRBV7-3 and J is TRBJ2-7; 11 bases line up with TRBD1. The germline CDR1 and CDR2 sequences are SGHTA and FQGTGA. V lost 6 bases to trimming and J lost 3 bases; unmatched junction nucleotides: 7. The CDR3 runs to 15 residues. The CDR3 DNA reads TGTGCCAGCAGTTATGAAGGGACAGGGGGCTACGAGCAGTACTTC. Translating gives CASSYEGTGGYEQYF.

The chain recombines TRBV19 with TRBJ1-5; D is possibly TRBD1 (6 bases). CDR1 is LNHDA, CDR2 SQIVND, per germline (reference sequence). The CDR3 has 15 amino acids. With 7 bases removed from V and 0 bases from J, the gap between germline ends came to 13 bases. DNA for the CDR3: TGTGCCAGTACCTCCGGGACAAATAGCAATCAGCCCCAGCATTTT. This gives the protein CASTSGTNSNQPQHF. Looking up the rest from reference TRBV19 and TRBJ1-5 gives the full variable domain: DGGITQSPKYLFRKEGQNVTLSCEQNLNHDAMYWYRQDPGQGLRLIYYSQIVNDFQKGDIAEGYSVSREKKESFPLTVTSAQKNPTAFYLCASTSGTNSNQPQHFGDGTRLSIL.

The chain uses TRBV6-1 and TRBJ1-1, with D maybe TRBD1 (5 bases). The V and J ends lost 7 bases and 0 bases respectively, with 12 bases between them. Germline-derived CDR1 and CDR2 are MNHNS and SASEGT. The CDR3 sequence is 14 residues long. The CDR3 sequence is CASTPGTLNTEAFF. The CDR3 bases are TGTGCCAGCACCCCGGGGACCTTGAACACTGAAGCTTTCTTT.

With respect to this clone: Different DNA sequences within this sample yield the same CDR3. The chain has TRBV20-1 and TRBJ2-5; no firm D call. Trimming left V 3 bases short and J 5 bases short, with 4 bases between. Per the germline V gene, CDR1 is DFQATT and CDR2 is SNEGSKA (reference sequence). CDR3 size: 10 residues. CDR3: CSASAETQYF. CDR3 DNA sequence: TGCAGTGCTAGTGCCGAGACCCAGTACTTC.

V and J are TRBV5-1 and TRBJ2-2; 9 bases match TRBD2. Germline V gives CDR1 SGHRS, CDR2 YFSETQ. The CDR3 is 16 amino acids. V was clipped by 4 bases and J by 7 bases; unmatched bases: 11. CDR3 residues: CASSPSRGGAGGELFF. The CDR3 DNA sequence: TGCGCCAGCAGCCCCTCCCGCGGGGGGGCAGGCGGGGAGCTGTTTTTT.

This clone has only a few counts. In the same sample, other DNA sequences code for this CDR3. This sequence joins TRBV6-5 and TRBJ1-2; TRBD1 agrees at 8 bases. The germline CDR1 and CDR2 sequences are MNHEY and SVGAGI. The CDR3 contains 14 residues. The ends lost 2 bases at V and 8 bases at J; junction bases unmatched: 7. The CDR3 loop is CASSYLGQGKGYTF. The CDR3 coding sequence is TGTGCCAGCAGTTACCTAGGACAGGGAAAGGGCTACACCTTC.

The CDR3: CASSVGTLLSKGNEQFF. In nucleotides, the CDR3 is TGTGCCAGCAGCGTAGGGACCCTACTGAGTAAGGGGAATGAGCAGTTCTTC. This rearrangement joins TRBV5-8 to TRBJ2-1; D may correspond to TRBD1 or TRBD2 (5 bases each). Trimming left V 4 bases short and J 7 bases short, with 24 bases between. Germline V gene lookup returns CDR1 SGHTS and CDR2 YDEGEE. The CDR3 loop spans 17 amino acids. Full variable domain (missing parts from reference TRBV5-8 and TRBJ2-1): EAGVTQSPTHLIKTRGQQATLRCSPISGHTSVYWYQQALGLGLQFLLWYDEGEERNRGNFPPRFSGRQFPNYSSELNVNALELEDSALYLCASSVGTLLSKGNEQFFGPGTRLTVL.

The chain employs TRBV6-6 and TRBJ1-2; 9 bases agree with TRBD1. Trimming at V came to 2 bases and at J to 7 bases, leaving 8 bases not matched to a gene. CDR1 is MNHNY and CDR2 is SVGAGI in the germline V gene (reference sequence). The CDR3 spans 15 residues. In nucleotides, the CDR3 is TGTGCCAGCAGTTACCCCCAAACAGGGGGCTTTGGCTACACCTTC. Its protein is CASSYPQTGGFGYTF.

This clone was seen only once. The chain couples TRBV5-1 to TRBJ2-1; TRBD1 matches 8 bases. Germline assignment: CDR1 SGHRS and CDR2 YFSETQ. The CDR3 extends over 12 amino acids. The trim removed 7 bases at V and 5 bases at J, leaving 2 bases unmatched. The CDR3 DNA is TGCGCCAGCGGACAGGGAAACAATGAGCAGTTCTTC. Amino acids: CASGQGNNEQFF. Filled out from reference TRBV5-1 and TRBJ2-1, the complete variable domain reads KAGVTQTPRYLIKTRGQQVTLSCSPISGHRSVSWYQQTPGQGLQFLFEYFSETQRNKGNFPGRFSGRQFSNSRSEMNVSTLELGDSALYLCASGQGNNEQFFGPGTRLTVL.

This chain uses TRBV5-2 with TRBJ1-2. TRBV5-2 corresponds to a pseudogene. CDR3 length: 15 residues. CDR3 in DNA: TGTGCCAGCAAGCCGAGCCGAGAGTACGCCTATGGCTACACCTTC. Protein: CASKPSREYAYGYTF.

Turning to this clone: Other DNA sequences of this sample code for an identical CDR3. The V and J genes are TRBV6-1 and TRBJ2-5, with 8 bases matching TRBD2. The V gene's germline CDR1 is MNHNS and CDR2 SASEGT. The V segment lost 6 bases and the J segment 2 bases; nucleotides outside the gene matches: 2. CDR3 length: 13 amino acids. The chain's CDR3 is CASRKRGQETQYF. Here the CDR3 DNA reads TGTGCCAGCAGGAAGCGGGGGCAAGAGACCCAGTACTTC.

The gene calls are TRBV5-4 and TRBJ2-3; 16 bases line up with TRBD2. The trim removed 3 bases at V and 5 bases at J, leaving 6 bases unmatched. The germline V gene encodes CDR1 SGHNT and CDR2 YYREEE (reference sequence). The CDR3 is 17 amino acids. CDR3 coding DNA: TGTGCCAGCAGCTCGGGACTAGCGGGGGGGGAGGAAGATACGCAGTATTTT. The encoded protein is CASSSGLAGGEEDTQYF.

The chain's CDR3 is CSTDSNTEAFF. The CDR3 DNA sequence: TGCAGTACAGATTCGAACACTGAAGCTTTCTTT. The chain combines TRBV20-1 with TRBJ1-1; D is ambiguous. The CDR3 contains 11 residues. In germline, CDR1 is DFQATT, CDR2 SNEGSKA (reference sequence). V gave up 8 bases and J gave up 1 base, with 8 bases separating them.

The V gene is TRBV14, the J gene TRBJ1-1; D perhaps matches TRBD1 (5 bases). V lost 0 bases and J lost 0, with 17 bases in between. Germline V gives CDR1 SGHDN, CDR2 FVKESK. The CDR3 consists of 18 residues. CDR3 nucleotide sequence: TGTGCCAGCAGCCAAGAATGTCTCCAGGGCCAATTGAACACTGAAGCTTTCTTT. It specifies CASSQECLQGQLNTEAFF.

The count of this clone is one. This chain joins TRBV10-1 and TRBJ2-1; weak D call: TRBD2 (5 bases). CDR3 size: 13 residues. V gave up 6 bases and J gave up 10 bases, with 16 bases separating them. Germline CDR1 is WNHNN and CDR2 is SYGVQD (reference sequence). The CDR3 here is CASRMTLAGEQFF. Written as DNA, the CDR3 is TGCGCCAGCAGGATGACTCTAGCAGGCGAGCAGTTCTTC.